This paragraph reports one T cell receptor beta chain. Its binding antigen is unknown. The cysteine opens and the phenylalanine closes a CDR3 of 13 amino acids. DNA is not recorded here. The germline V gene encodes CDR1 MDHEN and CDR2 SYDVKM. TRB amplification used 200 to 250 ng of peripheral blood genomic DNA, 30,000 to 40,000 genome equivalents, per sample. This entry is derived from a study of T cell clusters in autoimmune cytopenias (dated by TCRdb to between 2018 and 2021). Some background on the complete study: A median TRB sequencing depth of 50,000 or so reads per sample was reached, and a median of roughly 2,500 distinct TRB clonotypes per sample was obtained. The goal of the study was to find out whether patients with autoimmune cytopenia have a disease-specific immune repertoire signature that could be used as a blood-based biomarker. Peripheral blood TRB and IGH repertoires were sequenced in autoimmune cytopenia patients at active disease and during treatment follow-up, alongside healthy, CLL and autoimmune hepatitis controls.

The study at large found these results: GLIPH results suggested that primary autoimmune cytopenia patients were missing physiological T cell clusters, with 51 clusters found only in healthy donors compared with more than 15 found only in patients. In the comparison of secondary cytopenia with CLL, no cluster-lack signature showed up, apparently because the dominant lymphoma-associated repertoire masked the signature. Healthy donors showed 2.5 to 3.5-fold more exclusive TRB clusters than active autoimmune hepatitis patients, consistent with an autoimmunity-wide signature. The T cell clusters were defined only in silico, and the functional role of the clusters was left to be validated experimentally. Shifts in the TRB repertoire, including less even repertoires in secondary cytopenia and CLL, were mostly a reflection of lymphoma bias and not of autoimmunity.

Multiplex PCR with a touch-down protocol amplified TRB rearrangements, with the TRB-A and TRB-B primer pools combined in a single tube. Two consecutive PCR reactions with Phusion HS II polymerase added Illumina adapters and sample indices to the amplicons. After gel purification with the NucleoSpin Gel and PCR Clean-up kit, the amplicons were quantified by Qubit and checked for quality on an Agilent 2100 Bioanalyzer. Sequencing of the libraries was performed on an Illumina MiSeq with 600-cycle, single-indexed, paired-end runs. On the study's bioinformatics: MiXCR version 2.1.12 with the default MiXCR reference library was used to align and assemble TRB reads. A clone was defined by each unique CDR3 nucleotide sequence, and the analysis included only productive sequences supported by at least two reads. Repertoire diversity was assessed with alpha-parameterized diversity profiles (alpha 0 to 5), including the Shannon (alpha 1) and Simpson (alpha 2) indices, which were computed with an R script. Combinatorial TRB VJ usage was computed with the tcR package and compared between cohorts by principal component analysis with ade4. GLIPH clustering of TCRbeta CDR3s was carried out on cohort pairs matched by age and read depth, and cluster frequencies were compared by Wilcoxon test. TCRdb reprocessed the reads and lists each CDR3 protein sequence as a single entry, with no DNA. Clone size and V and J calls follow TCRdb, not the original study. This sample's table has entries for 950 to 1,500 distinct CDR3 sequences. The top ten clonotypes cover about three quarters of the sample.

The V gene is TRBV28 and the J gene is TRBJ1-2. This sequence originates from a human donor with an autoimmune cytopenia or autoimmune hepatitis (not recorded which). The source material was peripheral blood. The CDR3 amino acid sequence is: CASSYGQNYGYTF.